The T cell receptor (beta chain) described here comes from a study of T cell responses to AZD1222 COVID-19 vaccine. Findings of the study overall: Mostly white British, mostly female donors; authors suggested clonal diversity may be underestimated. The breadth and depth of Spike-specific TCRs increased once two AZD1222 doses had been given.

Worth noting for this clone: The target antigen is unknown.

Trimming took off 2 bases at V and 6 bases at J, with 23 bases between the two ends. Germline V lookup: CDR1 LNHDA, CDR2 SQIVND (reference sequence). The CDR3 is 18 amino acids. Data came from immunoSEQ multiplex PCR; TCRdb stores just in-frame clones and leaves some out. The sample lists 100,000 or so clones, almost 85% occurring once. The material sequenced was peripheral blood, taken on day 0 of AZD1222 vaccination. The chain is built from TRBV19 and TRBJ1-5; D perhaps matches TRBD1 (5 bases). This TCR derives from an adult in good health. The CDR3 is CASSILSPAGRASQPQHF. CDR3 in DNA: TGTGCCAGTAGTATACTTTCTCCGGCAGGGCGTGCGAGTCAGCCCCAGCATTTT.